This TCR beta chain was recorded in a study of T cells in Graves' hyperthyroidism and ophthalmopathy. This clonotype turned up a few times. Authors of the study amplified TCR beta CDR3 regions from RNA transcripts. Carried out on the TCR CDR3, a first-round RT-PCR used the HTBI primer set. MiXCR, run by TCRdb on the multiplex PCR reads, gives a single entry per CDR3 protein. Of some 350,000 distinct CDR3 sequences in the sample, roughly an eighth are singletons; the top ten hold almost 35%. The CDR3 sequence is 16 residues long. CDR1 and CDR2 (germline): KGHDR, SFDVKD. V gave up 4 bases and J gave up 5 bases; unmatched junction bases: 9.

V gene TRBV24-1 combines with J gene TRBJ2-2; 7 nucleotides agree with TRBD2. This receptor was obtained from a woman aged 40 to 55 with Graves' ophthalmopathy. The material sequenced was blood. CDR3 in amino acids: CATSDPRRGGTGELFF. CDR3 coding DNA: TGTGCCACCAGTGACCCCCGCCGGGGAGGGACCGGGGAGCTGTTTTTT.